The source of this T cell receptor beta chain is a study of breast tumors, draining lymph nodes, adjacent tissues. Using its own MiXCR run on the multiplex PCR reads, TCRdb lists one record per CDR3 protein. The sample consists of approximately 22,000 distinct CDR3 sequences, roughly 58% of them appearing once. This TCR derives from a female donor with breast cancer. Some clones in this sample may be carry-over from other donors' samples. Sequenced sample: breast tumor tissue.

CDR3 sequence (DNA): TGCGCCAGCAGGCAGGTCGCAGATACGCAGTATTTT. Its protein is CASRQVADTQYF. V is TRBV10-2 and J is TRBJ2-3; D uncertain. Trimming cost V 6 bases and J 4 bases, with 8 bases left between them. CDR3 length: 12 residues. The germline V gene has CDR1 WSHSY and CDR2 SAAADI.